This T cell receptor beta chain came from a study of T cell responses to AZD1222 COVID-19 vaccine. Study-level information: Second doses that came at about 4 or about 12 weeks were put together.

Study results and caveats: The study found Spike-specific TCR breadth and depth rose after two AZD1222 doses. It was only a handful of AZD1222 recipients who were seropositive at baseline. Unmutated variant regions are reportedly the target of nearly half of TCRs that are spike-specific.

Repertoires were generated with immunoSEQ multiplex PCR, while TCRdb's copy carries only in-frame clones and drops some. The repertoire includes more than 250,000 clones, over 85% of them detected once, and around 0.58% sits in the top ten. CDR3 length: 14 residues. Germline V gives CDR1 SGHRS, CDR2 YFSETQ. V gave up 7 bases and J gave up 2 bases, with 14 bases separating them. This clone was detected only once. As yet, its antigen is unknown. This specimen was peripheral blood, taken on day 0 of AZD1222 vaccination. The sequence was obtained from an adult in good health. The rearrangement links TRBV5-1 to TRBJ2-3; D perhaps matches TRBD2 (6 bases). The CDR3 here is CASGGWGVTDTQYF. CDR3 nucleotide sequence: TGCGCCAGCGGCGGTTGGGGGGTCACAGATACGCAGTATTTT.